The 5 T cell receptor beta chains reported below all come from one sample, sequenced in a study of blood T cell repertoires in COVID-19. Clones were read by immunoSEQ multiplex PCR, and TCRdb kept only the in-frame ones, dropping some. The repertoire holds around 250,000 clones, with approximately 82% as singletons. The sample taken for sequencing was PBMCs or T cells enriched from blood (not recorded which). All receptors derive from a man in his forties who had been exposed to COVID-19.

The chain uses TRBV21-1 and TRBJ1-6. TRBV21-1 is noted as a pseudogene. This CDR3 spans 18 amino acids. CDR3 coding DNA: TGTGCCAGCAGCAAAATGAGAGGCGGGAGCTCCTATAATTCACCCCTCCACTTT. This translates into CASSKMRGGSSYNSPLHF.

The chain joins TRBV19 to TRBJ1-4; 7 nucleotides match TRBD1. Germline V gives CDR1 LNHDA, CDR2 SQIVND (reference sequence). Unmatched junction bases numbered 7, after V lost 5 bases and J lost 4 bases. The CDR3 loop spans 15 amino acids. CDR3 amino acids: CASSLPGQINEKLFF. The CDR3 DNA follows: TGTGCCAGTAGTCTTCCGGGACAGATTAATGAAAAACTGTTTTTT. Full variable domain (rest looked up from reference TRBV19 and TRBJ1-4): DGGITQSPKYLFRKEGQNVTLSCEQNLNHDAMYWYRQDPGQGLRLIYYSQIVNDFQKGDIAEGYSVSREKKESFPLTVTSAQKNPTAFYLCASSLPGQINEKLFFGSGTQLSVL.

CDR3 sequence (DNA): TGTGCCATCAGTGTTGACTTCCAACTCTACGAGCAGTACTTC. Amino acids: CAISVDFQLYEQYF. This chain links TRBV10-3 with TRBJ2-7; no reliable D call. CDR1 is ENHRY and CDR2 is SYGVKD in the germline V gene. This CDR3 spans 14 amino acids. V was clipped by 4 bases and J by 3 bases, with 13 bases between them.

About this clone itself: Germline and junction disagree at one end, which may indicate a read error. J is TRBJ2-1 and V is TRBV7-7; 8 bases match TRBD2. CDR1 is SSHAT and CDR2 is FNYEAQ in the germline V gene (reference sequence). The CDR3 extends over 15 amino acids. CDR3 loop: CASSYGLADTDEQFF. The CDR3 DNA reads TGTGCTAGCAGCTACGGACTAGCTGACACGGATGAGCAGTTCTTC.

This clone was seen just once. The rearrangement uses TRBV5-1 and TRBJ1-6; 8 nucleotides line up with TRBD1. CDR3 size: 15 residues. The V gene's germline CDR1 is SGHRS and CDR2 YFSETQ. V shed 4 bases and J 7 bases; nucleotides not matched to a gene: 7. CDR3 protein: CASSPRTGPNSPLHF. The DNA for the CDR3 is TGCGCCAGCAGCCCCCGGACAGGGCCCAATTCACCCCTCCACTTT.